These T cell receptor beta chains were read from a single sample in a study of T cell responses to AZD1222 COVID-19 vaccine. The table came from immunoSEQ multiplex PCR; TCRdb's copy has only in-frame clones and leaves some out. The profile shows tens of thousands of clones, 70% to 90% of them singletons. This sample comprised peripheral blood, obtained 28 days after the second AZD1222 dose. The receptors originated from an adult who received the AZD1222 COVID-19 vaccine. The CDR3 runs from the conserved cysteine through the conserved F or W. A D gene is named only where the DNA matches it firmly. The size field is filled for only some rows; it gives once, few, many or a size class.

abundance: once
j_gene: TRBJ2-7
v_gene: TRBV11-1
d_gene: -
CDR3aa: CASSLQGGPYEQYF
CDR3nt: TGTGCCAGCAGCTTACAGGGCGGTCCCTACGAGCAGTACTTC

abundance: -
j_gene: TRBJ2-7
v_gene: TRBV25-1
d_gene: TRBD2
CDR3aa: CASNTGLAGLPSSYEQYF
CDR3nt: TGTGCCAGCAACACGGGGCTAGCGGGACTTCCGAGCTCCTACGAGCAGTACTTC

abundance: -
j_gene: TRBJ1-6
v_gene: TRBV28
d_gene: -
CDR3aa: CATSGSAGSPLHF
CDR3nt: TGTGCCACCTCGGGGTCGGCCGGGTCACCCCTCCACTTT

abundance: -
j_gene: TRBJ2-7
v_gene: TRBV7-3
d_gene: -
CDR3aa: CASSPGRWYEQYF
CDR3nt: TGTGCCAGCAGCCCGGGACGGTGGTACGAGCAGTACTTC

abundance: -
j_gene: TRBJ2-7
v_gene: TRBV9
d_gene: TRBD2
CDR3aa: CASSLSGGPEQYF
CDR3nt: TGTGCCAGCAGCCTTAGCGGGGGCCCCGAGCAGTACTTC

abundance: -
j_gene: TRBJ1-3
v_gene: TRBV7-2
d_gene: -
CDR3aa: CASSLSGAGNTIYF
CDR3nt: TGTGCCAGCAGCTTATCAGGGGCTGGAAACACCATATATTTT

abundance: few
j_gene: TRBJ1-4
v_gene: TRBV7-5
d_gene: -
CDR3aa: CARSPYREGEKLFF
CDR3nt: TGTGCCAGAAGCCCGTACAGGGAGGGTGAAAAACTGTTTTTT

abundance: -
j_gene: TRBJ2-7
v_gene: TRBV7-2
d_gene: -
CDR3aa: CATGDYYEQYF
CDR3nt: TGTGCGACAGGGGACTACTACGAGCAGTACTTC

abundance: -
j_gene: TRBJ1-1
v_gene: TRBV5-1
d_gene: TRBD1
CDR3aa: CASSLQGVRTEAFF
CDR3nt: TGCGCCAGCAGCTTGCAGGGGGTAAGGACTGAAGCTTTCTTT

abundance: few
j_gene: TRBJ2-1
v_gene: TRBV27
d_gene: TRBD1
CDR3aa: CASSLGGQPYNEQFF
CDR3nt: TGTGCCAGCAGTTTAGGGGGACAGCCTTACAATGAGCAGTTCTTC

abundance: -
j_gene: TRBJ1-6
v_gene: TRBV28
d_gene: -
CDR3aa: CASTLGSSYNSPLHF
CDR3nt: TGTGCCAGCACCCTAGGAAGCTCCTATAATTCACCCCTCCACTTT

abundance: -
j_gene: TRBJ2-7
v_gene: TRBV4-3
d_gene: -
CDR3aa: CASSQEGVGSEQYF
CDR3nt: TGCGCCAGCAGCCAAGAAGGAGTGGGCTCCGAGCAGTACTTC

abundance: -
j_gene: TRBJ2-2
v_gene: TRBV6-5
d_gene: -
CDR3aa: CASSYRAVNTGELFF
CDR3nt: TGTGCCAGCAGTTATCGGGCAGTCAACACCGGGGAGCTGTTTTTT

abundance: -
j_gene: TRBJ1-2
v_gene: TRBV6-5
d_gene: -
CDR3aa: CASSPGADLGYTF
CDR3nt: TGTGCCAGCAGCCCCGGGGCCGATCTGGGCTACACCTTC

abundance: -
j_gene: TRBJ2-2
v_gene: TRBV9
d_gene: -
CDR3aa: CASSEAQPRKGGELFF
CDR3nt: TGTGCCAGCAGCGAAGCCCAACCGAGGAAGGGCGGGGAGCTGTTTTTT

abundance: -
j_gene: TRBJ2-2
v_gene: TRBV7-2
d_gene: -
CDR3aa: CASNAQNTGELFF
CDR3nt: TGTGCCAGCAACGCGCAGAACACCGGGGAGCTGTTTTTT

abundance: -
j_gene: TRBJ1-2
v_gene: TRBV5-1
d_gene: -
CDR3aa: CASSLDIGPIRAGYTF
CDR3nt: TGCGCCAGCAGCTTAGACATTGGACCCATAAGGGCTGGCTACACCTTC

abundance: -
j_gene: TRBJ1-2
v_gene: TRBV6-5
d_gene: TRBD1
CDR3aa: CASRYAGQAYGYTF
CDR3nt: TGTGCCAGCAGGTACGCGGGACAGGCCTATGGCTACACCTTC

abundance: -
j_gene: TRBJ2-1
v_gene: TRBV9
d_gene: -
CDR3aa: CASSVGMSYNEQFF
CDR3nt: TGTGCCAGCAGCGTAGGAATGTCCTACAATGAGCAGTTCTTC

abundance: once
j_gene: TRBJ1-1
v_gene: TRBV5-4
d_gene: -
CDR3aa: CASSLFATQANTEAFF
CDR3nt: TGTGCCAGCAGCTTGTTTGCTACGCAAGCGAACACTGAAGCTTTCTTT

abundance: -
j_gene: TRBJ1-1
v_gene: TRBV6-5
d_gene: -
CDR3aa: CASSSDRNTEAFF
CDR3nt: TGTGCCAGCAGTTCCGACAGGAACACTGAAGCTTTCTTT

abundance: -
j_gene: TRBJ1-4
v_gene: TRBV19
d_gene: -
CDR3aa: CASSAKPTNEKLFF
CDR3nt: TGTGCCAGTAGTGCAAAGCCAACTAATGAAAAACTGTTTTTT

abundance: -
j_gene: TRBJ2-7
v_gene: TRBV9
d_gene: -
CDR3aa: CASSPGVEGWGEQYF
CDR3nt: TGTGCCAGCAGCCCAGGGGTCGAGGGGTGGGGCGAGCAGTACTTC

abundance: -
j_gene: TRBJ2-7
v_gene: TRBV12-3/TRBV12-4
d_gene: -
CDR3aa: CASSKTVAYEQYF
CDR3nt: TGTGCCAGCAGTAAGACAGTTGCCTACGAGCAGTACTTC

abundance: -
j_gene: TRBJ1-2
v_gene: TRBV7-9
d_gene: -
CDR3aa: CASSSERDNGNRYYGYTF
CDR3nt: TGTGCCAGCAGCTCAGAAAGAGATAATGGGAACAGGTACTATGGCTACACCTTC

abundance: -
j_gene: TRBJ2-2
v_gene: TRBV5-1
d_gene: TRBD1
CDR3aa: CASSSTGVGTGELFF
CDR3nt: TGCGCCAGCAGCTCGACAGGGGTGGGCACCGGGGAGCTGTTTTTT

abundance: -
j_gene: TRBJ2-5
v_gene: TRBV6-5
d_gene: TRBD2
CDR3aa: CASIGAGGQETQYF
CDR3nt: TGTGCCAGCATCGGAGCGGGGGGGCAAGAGACCCAGTACTTC

abundance: -
j_gene: TRBJ1-6
v_gene: TRBV11-1
d_gene: -
CDR3aa: CASSLGLHNSPLHF
CDR3nt: TGTGCCAGCAGCTTAGGACTACATAATTCACCCCTCCACTTT

abundance: few
j_gene: TRBJ2-7
v_gene: TRBV5-6
d_gene: -
CDR3aa: CASSFRGSYEQYF
CDR3nt: TGTGCCAGCAGCTTTAGGGGCTCCTACGAGCAGTACTTC

abundance: -
j_gene: TRBJ1-2
v_gene: TRBV25-1
d_gene: -
CDR3aa: CASSEYNRPGDGYTF
CDR3nt: TGTGCCAGCAGTGAATATAATCGCCCCGGGGATGGCTACACCTTC

abundance: -
j_gene: TRBJ1-2
v_gene: TRBV27
d_gene: -
CDR3aa: CASSLSPHHIFYGYTF
CDR3nt: TGTGCCAGCAGTTTATCGCCGCATCACATCTTCTATGGCTACACCTTC

abundance: -
j_gene: TRBJ1-2
v_gene: TRBV4-1
d_gene: TRBD1
CDR3aa: CASSQLGTGRSGYTF
CDR3nt: TGCGCCAGCAGCCAACTAGGGACAGGGAGGAGCGGCTACACCTTC

abundance: -
j_gene: TRBJ2-7
v_gene: TRBV9
d_gene: -
CDR3aa: CASSPGGPYEQYF
CDR3nt: TGTGCCAGCAGCCCAGGAGGGCCCTACGAGCAGTACTTC

abundance: -
j_gene: TRBJ1-5
v_gene: TRBV5-1
d_gene: -
CDR3aa: CASLAGYSNQPQHF
CDR3nt: TGCGCCAGCCTGGCGGGGTATAGCAATCAGCCCCAGCATTTT

abundance: -
j_gene: TRBJ1-3
v_gene: TRBV7-9
d_gene: -
CDR3aa: CASSRGSGNTIYF
CDR3nt: TGTGCCAGCAGCAGGGGCTCTGGAAACACCATATATTTT

abundance: -
j_gene: TRBJ2-5
v_gene: TRBV20-1
d_gene: -
CDR3aa: CSASTPLTQYF
CDR3nt: TGCAGTGCTAGTACACCTCTGACCCAGTACTTC

abundance: once
j_gene: TRBJ2-1
v_gene: TRBV11-2
d_gene: -
CDR3aa: CASSLDRRQQFF
CDR3nt: TGTGCCAGCAGCTTAGATCGCAGACAGCAGTTCTTC

abundance: -
j_gene: TRBJ1-5
v_gene: TRBV19
d_gene: -
CDR3aa: CASSDRPSRQPQHF
CDR3nt: TGTGCCAGTAGTGACCGACCCTCTCGGCAGCCCCAGCATTTT

abundance: -
j_gene: TRBJ1-2
v_gene: TRBV5-8
d_gene: TRBD1
CDR3aa: CASSPRTGGYYGYTF
CDR3nt: TGTGCCAGCAGCCCCCGGACAGGGGGCTACTATGGCTACACCTTC

abundance: -
j_gene: TRBJ2-7
v_gene: TRBV28
d_gene: -
CDR3aa: CASSSVRDKYYEQYF
CDR3nt: TGTGCCAGCAGCTCAGTACGGGACAAATACTACGAGCAGTACTTC

abundance: -
j_gene: TRBJ2-5
v_gene: TRBV6-5
d_gene: -
CDR3aa: CASRIHTSETQYF
CDR3nt: TGTGCCAGCAGAATACATACCTCCGAGACCCAGTACTTC

abundance: once
j_gene: TRBJ1-4
v_gene: TRBV12-3/TRBV12-4
d_gene: -
CDR3aa: CASSLWGSEKLFF
CDR3nt: TGTGCCAGCAGTTTATGGGGGTCCGAAAAACTGTTTTTT

abundance: -
j_gene: TRBJ2-5
v_gene: TRBV5-1
d_gene: TRBD1
CDR3aa: CASSLGTGGQETQYF
CDR3nt: TGCGCCAGCAGCTTGGGGACAGGGGGACAAGAGACCCAGTACTTC

abundance: -
j_gene: TRBJ2-2
v_gene: TRBV23-1
d_gene: -
CDR3aa: CASSQSLGMANTGELFF
CDR3nt: TGCGCCAGCAGTCAATCGTTGGGGATGGCGAACACCGGGGAGCTGTTTTTT

abundance: -
j_gene: TRBJ2-7
v_gene: TRBV19
d_gene: -
CDR3aa: CAPEQDEQYF
CDR3nt: TGTGCCCCCGAGCAAGACGAGCAGTACTTC

abundance: once
j_gene: TRBJ2-2
v_gene: TRBV9
d_gene: TRBD2
CDR3aa: CASRLTSNTGELFF
CDR3nt: TGTGCCAGCAGACTGACTAGCAACACCGGGGAGCTGTTTTTT

abundance: -
j_gene: TRBJ2-1
v_gene: TRBV7-2
d_gene: -
CDR3aa: CASRTSSYNEQFF
CDR3nt: TGTGCCAGCAGGACCAGCTCCTACAATGAGCAGTTCTTC

abundance: once
j_gene: TRBJ2-3
v_gene: TRBV11-2
d_gene: -
CDR3aa: CASSLRDAGNTQYF
CDR3nt: TGTGCCAGCAGCCTCAGGGACGCAGGGAATACGCAGTATTTT

abundance: -
j_gene: TRBJ2-5
v_gene: TRBV5-1
d_gene: TRBD1
CDR3aa: CASSSLPGTEETQYF
CDR3nt: TGCGCCAGCAGCTCGTTACCCGGGACAGAAGAGACCCAGTACTTC

abundance: -
j_gene: TRBJ1-5
v_gene: TRBV7-9
d_gene: TRBD1
CDR3aa: CASSLETQGNNQPQHF
CDR3nt: TGTGCCAGCAGCTTAGAAACACAGGGGAACAATCAGCCCCAGCATTTT